Below, 21 T cell receptor beta chains from the same sample are listed, as sequenced in a study of CD8 T cells in ankylosing spondylitis. Whole-study results and caveats: A TCR beta motif of several highly homologous variants seemed to mark ankylosing spondylitis blood.

TCRdb processed the 5' RACE reads anew with MiXCR; each CDR3 protein has one entry. Of roughly 400,000 distinct CDR3 sequences in the sample, 20% to 25% are singletons; the top ten hold around 16%. Their antigens are not known. Material for sequencing was blood, either unsorted or a sorted T cell fraction (not recorded which). The receptors shown here come from a male donor with ankylosing spondylitis.

The rearrangement joins TRBV7-2 to TRBJ1-1; no firm D call. CDR3 length: 13 residues. Trimming cost V 0 bases and J 8 bases, with 10 bases left between them. Germline-derived CDR1 and CDR2 are SGHTA and FQGNSA. The chain's CDR3 is CASSLAPGLEAFF. The CDR3 region has the DNA TGTGCCAGCAGCTTAGCGCCAGGCTTAGAAGCTTTCTTT.

This clonotype was seen a few times. The CDR3 nucleotides are TGTGCCAGCAGAGAACAGGGGAATGAAAAACTGTTTTTT. Its translation is CASREQGNEKLFF. The chain is built from TRBV6-1 and TRBJ1-4; 7 bases agree with TRBD1. Germline-derived CDR1 and CDR2 are MNHNS and SASEGT. With V trimmed by 6 bases and J by 5 bases, 3 bases remained unmatched. The CDR3 is 13 residues long.

J is TRBJ2-2 and V is TRBV6-1, with D unclear. V lost 10 bases, J lost 7 bases, and 19 bases lay in between. CDR1 and CDR2 from the germline V gene are MNHNS and SASEGT. The CDR3 length is 14 residues. The DNA of the CDR3 is TGTGCCACCCGCGCCGGTCTACCCAACGGGGAGCTGTTTTTT. Residues: CATRAGLPNGELFF.

V usage is TRBV10-3 and J usage is TRBJ2-2; 7 nucleotides match TRBD2. The CDR3 spans 14 residues. V dropped 8 bases and J dropped 0; count of bases not matched to a gene: 3. The germline CDR1 and CDR2 sequences are ENHRY and SYGVKD. The CDR3 DNA reads as TGTGCCATCGGGGGACTACCGAACACCGGGGAGCTGTTTTTT. It translates to CAIGGLPNTGELFF.

The V call is TRBV28, the J call TRBJ1-1; 7 bases map to TRBD1. After removal of 8 bases from V and 5 bases from J, the junction contained 8 bases not matched to a gene. The CDR3 runs to 13 residues. Germline lookup yields CDR1 MDHEN and CDR2 SYDVKM. DNA of the CDR3: TGTGCCAGCGGCCGAAGGGGGCGGACTGAAGCTTTCTTT. Encoded protein: CASGRRGRTEAFF.

This clonotype was seen a few times. The rearrangement uses TRBV10-3 and TRBJ2-5; D unresolved. With 1 base removed from V and 4 bases from J, the gap between germline ends came to 4 bases. This CDR3 comprises 12 residues. Germline values: CDR1 ENHRY, CDR2 SYGVKD. CDR3 loop: CAISEWAETQYF. The CDR3, as DNA: TGTGCCATCAGTGAGTGGGCAGAGACCCAGTACTTC.

The rearrangement joins TRBV5-1 to TRBJ2-1; 11 bases map to TRBD2. Per germline, CDR1 SGHRS and CDR2 YFSETQ. The length of the CDR3 is 16 residues. V trimming: 4 bases; J trimming: 6 bases; junction bases outside the gene matches: 9. CDR3 residues: CASSLIGTSGLNEQFF. CDR3 nucleotides: TGCGCCAGCAGCCTTATCGGGACTAGCGGTCTCAATGAGCAGTTCTTC.

The genes are TRBV11-2 and TRBJ2-3; TRBD2 aligns across 9 bases. Looked up from germline, CDR1 is SGHAT and CDR2 is FQNNGV. The trim removed 8 bases at V and 4 bases at J, leaving 10 bases unmatched. This CDR3 region has 15 residues. CDR3 residues: CASGWSSGISDTQYF. DNA for the CDR3: TGTGCCAGCGGGTGGTCTAGCGGGATATCAGATACGCAGTATTTT.

This clonotype came up a few times. V gene TRBV18 combines with J gene TRBJ2-1; the D gene is possibly TRBD2 (6 bases). The CDR3 covers 17 residues. V shed 3 bases and J shed 8 bases, with 23 bases lying between them. Germline V gene sequence: CDR1 KGHSH, CDR2 LQKENI. In DNA, the CDR3 is TGTGCCAGCTCACCGCGTAATACCGGGGAGGTCGGGGATGAGCAGTTCTTC. It encodes CASSPRNTGEVGDEQFF.

CDR3 region: CASSLGVGVNYGYTF. CDR3 DNA sequence: TGTGCCAGCAGCTTAGGGGTGGGTGTTAACTATGGCTACACCTTC. The J gene is TRBJ1-2, the V gene TRBV7-9, with D uncertain. The CDR3 loop spans 15 amino acids. Per germline, CDR1 SEHNR and CDR2 FQNEAQ (reference sequence). V was pared by 1 base and J by 1 base, with 10 bases between.

V is TRBV5-1 and J is TRBJ2-1, with unresolved D. CDR1 and CDR2 from the germline V gene are SGHRS and YFSETQ. This CDR3 is 14 amino acids long. V dropped 4 bases and J dropped 6 bases, with 14 bases sitting between them. The CDR3 spells CASSVGLGFNEQFF. In DNA, the CDR3 is TGCGCCAGCAGCGTGGGATTGGGGTTCAATGAGCAGTTCTTC.

A few counts support this clonotype. This chain connects TRBV3-1 to TRBJ2-7; the D gene could be TRBD1 or TRBD2 (5 bases each). The CDR3 consists of 13 residues. V was pared by 4 bases and J by 2 bases, with 9 bases between. The germline CDR1 and CDR2 sequences are LGHDT and YNNKEL (reference sequence). Written as DNA, the CDR3 is TGTGCCAGCAGCCGCCGGGACGCCTACGAGCAGTACTTC. Translated, it gives CASSRRDAYEQYF.

V usage is TRBV7-3 and J usage is TRBJ1-2, with 10 bases matching TRBD1. Germline CDR1 is SGHTA and CDR2 is FQGTGA. The CDR3 runs 17 residues. Germline trimming cut 4 bases from V and 0 bases from J; bases unmatched to any gene: 8. The CDR3 sequence is CASSSGTGDPTNYGYTF. Here the CDR3 DNA reads TGTGCCAGCAGCTCCGGGACAGGGGACCCTACTAACTATGGCTACACCTTC.

The chain couples TRBV6-1 to TRBJ2-2, with a tentative D call TRBD1 (5 bases). CDR3 length: 15 amino acids. Germline values: CDR1 MNHNS, CDR2 SASEGT. With 3 bases removed from V and 5 bases from J, the gap between germline ends came to 13 bases. The CDR3 DNA reads as TGTGCCAGCAGTGATAGGGTGGCAGGGACCGGGGAGCTGTTTTTT. Protein sequence: CASSDRVAGTGELFF.

The chain recombines TRBV29-1 with TRBJ2-3; 7 nucleotides align to TRBD1. The CDR3 sequence is 13 residues long. Germline CDR1 reads SQVTM; CDR2 reads ANQGSEA. J lost 2 bases, V lost 4 bases, and 3 bases had no gene match. This CDR3 reads CSVVGGPTDTQYF. The DNA of the CDR3 is TGCAGCGTTGTAGGGGGCCCCACAGATACGCAGTATTTT.

V usage is TRBV7-2 and J usage is TRBJ2-7; no clear D gene. The CDR3 extends over 15 amino acids. V was pared by 5 bases and J by 7 bases, with 21 bases between. CDR1 is SGHTA and CDR2 is FQGNSA in the germline V gene. The CDR3, as DNA: TGTGCCAGCAGCCGATCGGTGTCTGCTCTGGGGGAGCAGTACTTC. The encoded protein is CASSRSVSALGEQYF.

The chain links TRBV5-1 to TRBJ1-1, with TRBD1 as a possible D gene (5 bases). Trimming left V 0 bases short and J 3 bases short, with 12 bases between. Germline loops: CDR1 SGHRS, CDR2 YFSETQ. The CDR3 sequence is 15 residues long. The CDR3 here is CASSLVGGAHTEAFF. CDR3 coding DNA: TGCGCCAGCAGCTTGGTAGGCGGGGCGCACACTGAAGCTTTCTTT.

This clonotype has just a few counts. CDR3 nucleotide sequence: TGTGCCAGCAGTTTAGCCACGGGACAGCCTAATGAAAAACTGTTTTTT. Protein sequence: CASSLATGQPNEKLFF. The chain carries TRBV28 and TRBJ1-4; 7 bases line up with TRBD1. The CDR3 length is 16 residues. Trimming removed 2 bases from V and 3 bases from J; junction bases left unmatched: 6. CDR1 and CDR2 from the germline V gene are MDHEN and SYDVKM.

This clonotype was observed a handful of times. This chain joins TRBV4-3 and TRBJ2-5, with no clear D. Trimming removed 0 bases from V and 0 bases from J, with 11 bases in between. Germline-derived CDR1 and CDR2 are LGHNA and YSLEER. CDR3 length: 16 residues. The CDR3, as DNA: TGCGCCAGCAGCCAAGATCTTAGGACGCACCAAGAGACCCAGTACTTC. Amino acid sequence: CASSQDLRTHQETQYF.

Worth noting for this clonotype: One end of the junction does not line up with germline, which may come from a read error. V usage is TRBV7-7 and J usage is TRBJ2-5; 9 bases map to TRBD1. This CDR3 spans 13 amino acids. Germline values: CDR1 SSHAT, CDR2 FNYEAQ (reference sequence). The CDR3: CASSLGQGKTQYF. The CDR3 DNA follows: TGTGCTAGCAGCTTAGGACAGGGGAAGACCCAGTACTTC. Supplemented by reference TRBV7-7 and TRBJ2-5, the full variable domain reads GAGVSQSPRYKVTKRGQDVTLRCDPISSHATLYWYQQALGQGPEFLTYFNYEAQPDKSGLPSDRFSAERPEGSISTLTIQRTEQRDSAMYRCASSLGQGKTQYFGPGTRLLVL.

J is TRBJ2-3 and V is TRBV4-1, with a weak D call TRBD1 (6 bases). The CDR3 is 18 residues long. V was shortened by 4 bases and J by 4 bases, with 24 bases between the two germline ends. Germline V gene lookup returns CDR1 MGHRA and CDR2 YSYEKL. The CDR3 spells CASSPNKGDLRAPDTQYF. Here the CDR3 DNA reads TGCGCCAGCAGCCCTAACAAGGGGGACCTAAGGGCCCCAGATACGCAGTATTTT.